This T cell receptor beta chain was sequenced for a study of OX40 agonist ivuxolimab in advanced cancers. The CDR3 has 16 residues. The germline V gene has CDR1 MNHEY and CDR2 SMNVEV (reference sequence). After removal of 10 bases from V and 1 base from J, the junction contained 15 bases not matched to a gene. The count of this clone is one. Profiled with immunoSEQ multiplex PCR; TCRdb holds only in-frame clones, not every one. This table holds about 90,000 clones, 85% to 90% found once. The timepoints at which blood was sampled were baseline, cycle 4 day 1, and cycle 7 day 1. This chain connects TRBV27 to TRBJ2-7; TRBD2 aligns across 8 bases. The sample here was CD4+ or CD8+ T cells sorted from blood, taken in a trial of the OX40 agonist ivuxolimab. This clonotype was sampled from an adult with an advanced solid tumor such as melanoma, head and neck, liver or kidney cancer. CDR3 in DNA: TGTGCCACCACAATCCGGGGGGGTTTACAGTCCTACGAGCAGTACTTC. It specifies CATTIRGGLQSYEQYF.